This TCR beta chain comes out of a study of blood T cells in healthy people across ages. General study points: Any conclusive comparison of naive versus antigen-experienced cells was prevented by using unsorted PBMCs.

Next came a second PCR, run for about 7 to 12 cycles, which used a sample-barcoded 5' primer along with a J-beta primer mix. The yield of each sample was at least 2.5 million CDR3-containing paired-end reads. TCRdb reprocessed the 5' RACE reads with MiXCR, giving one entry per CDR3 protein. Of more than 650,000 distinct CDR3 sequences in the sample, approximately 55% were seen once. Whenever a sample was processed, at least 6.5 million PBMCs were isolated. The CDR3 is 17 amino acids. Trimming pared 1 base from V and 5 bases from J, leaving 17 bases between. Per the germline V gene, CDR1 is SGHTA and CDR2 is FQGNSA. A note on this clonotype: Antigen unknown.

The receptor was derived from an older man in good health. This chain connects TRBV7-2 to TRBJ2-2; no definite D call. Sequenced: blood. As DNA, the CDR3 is TGTGCCAGCAGCTTAGACTTTTGGCAGGCGAGGACCGGGGAGCTGTTTTTT. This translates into CASSLDFWQARTGELFF.